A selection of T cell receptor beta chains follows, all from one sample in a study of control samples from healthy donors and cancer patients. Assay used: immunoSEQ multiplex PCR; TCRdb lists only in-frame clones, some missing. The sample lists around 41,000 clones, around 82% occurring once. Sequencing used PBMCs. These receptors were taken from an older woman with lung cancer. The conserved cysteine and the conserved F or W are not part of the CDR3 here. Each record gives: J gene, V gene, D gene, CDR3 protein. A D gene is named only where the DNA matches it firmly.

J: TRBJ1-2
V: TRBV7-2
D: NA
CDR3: ASSFNIYGYT

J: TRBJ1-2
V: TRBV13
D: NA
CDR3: ASSLVVGGTSTIGYT

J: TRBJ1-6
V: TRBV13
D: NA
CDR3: ASSLRSYNSPLH

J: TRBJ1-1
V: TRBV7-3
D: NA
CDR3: ASSLYGGPNTEAF

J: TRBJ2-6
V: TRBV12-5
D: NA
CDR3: ASGNSGANVLT

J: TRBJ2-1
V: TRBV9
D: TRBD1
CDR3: ASSVDFGTDQF

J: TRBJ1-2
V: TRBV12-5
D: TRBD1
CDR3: ASGLPTQGTYGYT

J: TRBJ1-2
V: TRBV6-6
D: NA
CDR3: ASSYSRGGYT

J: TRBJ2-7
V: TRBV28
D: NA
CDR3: ASSSILKVYEQY

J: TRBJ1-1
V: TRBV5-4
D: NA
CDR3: ASTADGNTEAF

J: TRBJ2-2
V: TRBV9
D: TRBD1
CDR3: ASSAGTGNLGELF

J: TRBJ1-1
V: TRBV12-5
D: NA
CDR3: ASGLDRAAF

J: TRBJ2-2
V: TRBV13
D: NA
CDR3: ASSLDRDPTNTGELF

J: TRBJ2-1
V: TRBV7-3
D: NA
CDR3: ASSLTADNEQF

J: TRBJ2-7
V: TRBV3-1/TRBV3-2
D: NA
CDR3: ASSYYGEQY

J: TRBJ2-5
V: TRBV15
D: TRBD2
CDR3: ATSIPGGRQKTQY

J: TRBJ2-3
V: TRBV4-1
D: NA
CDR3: ASSQEPNDLGRSTDTQY

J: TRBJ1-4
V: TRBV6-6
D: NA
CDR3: ASSDRQTLNEKLF

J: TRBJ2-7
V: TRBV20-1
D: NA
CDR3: SAGGPNYEQY

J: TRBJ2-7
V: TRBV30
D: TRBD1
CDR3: AWRAGTGSYEQY

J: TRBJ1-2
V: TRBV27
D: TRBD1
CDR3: ASSLVLGGQIYGYT

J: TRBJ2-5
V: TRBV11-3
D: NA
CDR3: ASSLDFEETQY

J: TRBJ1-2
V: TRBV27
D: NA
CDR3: ASGTGNYGYT

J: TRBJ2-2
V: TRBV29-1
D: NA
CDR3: SVYKNTGELF

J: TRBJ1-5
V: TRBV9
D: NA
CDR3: ASSVGSGYQPQH

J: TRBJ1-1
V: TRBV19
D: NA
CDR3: ATNPRVNTEAF

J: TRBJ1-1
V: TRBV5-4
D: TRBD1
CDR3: ASSSGQGTTEAF

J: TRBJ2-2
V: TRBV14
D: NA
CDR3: ASSPTRGSGNTGELF

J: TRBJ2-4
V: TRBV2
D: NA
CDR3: ASSLRGALAKNIQY

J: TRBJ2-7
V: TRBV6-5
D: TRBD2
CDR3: ASTQSGMRRHEQY

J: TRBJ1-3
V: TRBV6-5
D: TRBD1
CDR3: ASTSDRVRNTIY

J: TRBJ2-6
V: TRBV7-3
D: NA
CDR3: ASGSNSGANVLT

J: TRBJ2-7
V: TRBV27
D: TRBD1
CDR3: ASNRQGRNEQY